This TCR beta chain stems from a study of blood T cells in healthy people across ages. Study-level background: Using template switching, researchers captured about one barcoded beta molecule for each two T cells.

A J-beta primer mix and a sample-barcoded 5' primer were used in a second PCR of about 7 to 12 cycles. TCRdb analysed the 5' RACE reads with MiXCR anew, one entry per CDR3 protein. In the table there are about 670,000 distinct CDR3 sequences, around 52% of which are singletons. As to this clonotype: Its antigen is unidentified.

Broader study findings: The study found more naive CD4+ cells and higher diversity in long-lived than aged donors. The recorded TCR beta diversity per million T cells decreased in a roughly linear manner with age.

V lost 1 base, J lost 0 bases, and 3 bases lay in between. This CDR3 has 14 residues. Peripheral blood, about 10 milliliters per donor, was collected. Sequencing was carried out using blood. This clonotype was obtained from a woman aged 80 or older in good health. This chain connects TRBV12-3 or TRBV12-4 to TRBJ2-2; no firm D call. DNA of the CDR3: TGTGCCAGCAGTTTAGTTGCGAACACCGGGGAGCTGTTTTTT. Amino acids: CASSLVANTGELFF.